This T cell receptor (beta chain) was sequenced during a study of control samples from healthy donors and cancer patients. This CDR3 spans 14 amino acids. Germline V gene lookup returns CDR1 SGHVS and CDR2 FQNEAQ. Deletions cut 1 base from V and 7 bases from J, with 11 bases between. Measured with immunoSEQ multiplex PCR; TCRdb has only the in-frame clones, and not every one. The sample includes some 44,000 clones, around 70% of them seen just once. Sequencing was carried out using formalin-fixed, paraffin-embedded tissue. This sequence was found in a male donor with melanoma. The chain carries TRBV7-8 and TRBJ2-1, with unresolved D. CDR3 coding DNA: TGTGCCAGCAGCTTAGAGTCTAGGAGTAATGAGCAGTTCTTC. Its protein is CASSLESRSNEQFF.